These 2 T cell receptor beta chains share one sample of origin, sequenced in a study of shared T cell receptors in the human thymus (dated by TCRdb to the early 2020s). Libraries came from the immunoSEQ multiplex PCR assay. TCRdb mirrors the immuneACCESS table, restricted to in-frame sequences. Some clones are absent from its copies; in checked studies, under half trace to an unresolved V gene, and the reason for the others is unknown. In all, the sample holds about 380,000 clones, and about 95% of those were seen once. The ten largest clones capture approximately 0.02% of the sample. Sequenced input: thymocytes. These receptors were obtained from a human donor.

This rearrangement joins TRBV14 to TRBJ2-5; 15 bases line up with TRBD2. Trimming at V came to 1 base and at J to 3 bases, leaving 6 bases not matched to a gene. From germline, CDR1 is SGHDN and CDR2 FVKESK. This CDR3 spans 18 amino acids. The CDR3 DNA is TGTGCCAGCAGCCAAGTCCCAGGACTAGCGGGAGGGGAAGAGACCCAGTACTTC. This gives the protein CASSQVPGLAGGEETQYF.

The chain combines TRBV27 with TRBJ2-5, with TRBD1 matching 9 bases. The germline gives CDR1 MNHEY, CDR2 SMNVEV (reference sequence). V was clipped by 5 bases and J by 5 bases; unmatched bases: 12. CDR3 length equals 16 residues. The CDR3 here is CASSPRVDRGEETQYF. DNA for the CDR3: TGTGCCAGCAGTCCGAGAGTGGACAGGGGAGAGGAGACCCAGTACTTC.